The 25 T cell receptor beta chains presented below share a single source sample, sequenced in a study of early T cells in non-severe SARS-CoV-2 infection. A single record per CDR3 protein comes from TCRdb applying MiXCR to the 5' RACE reads. This table holds more than 50,000 distinct CDR3 sequences, over 9.5% found once. The sample taken for sequencing was whole blood. Receptors were obtained from an adult who was a healthcare worker with PCR-confirmed SARS-CoV-2 infection or an uninfected control (not recorded which).

V usage is TRBV2 and J usage is TRBJ2-7; 14 nucleotides agree with TRBD2. Germline CDR1 and CDR2: SNHLY and FYNNEI. The CDR3 is 14 amino acids. J gave up 6 bases and V 8 bases, and 6 bases lay outside the gene matches. In DNA form, the CDR3 reads TGTGCCAGCGCGGGACTAGCGGGAGCGGGCGAGCAGTACTTC. Translating it yields CASAGLAGAGEQYF.

The chain has TRBV14 and TRBJ1-1; a weak D match, TRBD1 (5 bases). V lost 5 bases and J 8 bases, leaving 18 bases between the germline ends. The germline CDR1 and CDR2 sequences are SGHDN and FVKESK. The CDR3 consists of 14 residues. The CDR3 protein is CASSSRRFRDEAFF. For the CDR3, the DNA is TGTGCCAGCAGCAGCCGAAGGTTTAGGGACGAAGCTTTCTTT. Drawing the rest from reference TRBV14 and TRBJ1-1, the complete variable domain is EAGVTQFPSHSVIEKGQTVTLRCDPISGHDNLYWYRRVMGKEIKFLLHFVKESKQDESGMPNNRFLAERTGGTYSTLKVQPAELEDSGVYFCASSSRRFRDEAFFGQGTRLTVV.

Only a few counts were recorded for this clonotype. V is TRBV3-1 and J is TRBJ2-3; 9 positions match TRBD2. Germline lookup yields CDR1 LGHDT and CDR2 YNNKEL (reference sequence). This CDR3 is built from 15 residues. V gave up 4 bases and J gave up 1 base; unmatched junction bases: 3. CDR3 coding DNA: TGTGCCAGCAGCCCAATAGCGGGAGGCACAGATACGCAGTATTTT. Translating it yields CASSPIAGGTDTQYF.

The rearrangement links TRBV3-1 to TRBJ2-1, with unresolved D. This CDR3 spans 13 amino acids. Germline V CDR1 and CDR2: LGHDT, YNNKEL (reference sequence). V was cut by 4 bases and J by 10 bases, with 14 bases left in between. CDR3 bases: TGTGCCAGCAGCCCCCCCTTGGCTGGGGAGCAGTTCTTC. This sequence encodes CASSPPLAGEQFF.

This clonotype appeared many times. V usage is TRBV5-5 and J usage is TRBJ2-1; D is uncertain. Trimming cost V 0 bases and J 6 bases, with 13 bases left between them. Per germline, CDR1 SGHKS and CDR2 YYEKEE (reference sequence). This CDR3 has 15 residues. CDR3 bases: TGTGCCAGCAGCTTGGTACAGCCCGGCGCCAATGAGCAGTTCTTC. It encodes CASSLVQPGANEQFF. Complete variable domain (other parts from reference TRBV5-5 and TRBJ2-1): DAGVTQSPTHLIKTRGQQVTLRCSPISGHKSVSWYQQVLGQGPQFIFQYYEKEERGRGNFPDRFSARQFPNYSSELNVNALLLGDSALYLCASSLVQPGANEQFFGPGTRLTVL.

This clonotype has a count of ten or more. The gene calls are TRBV7-8 and TRBJ2-3; 7 nucleotides line up with TRBD2. Per the germline V gene, CDR1 is SGHVS and CDR2 is FQNEAQ. V trimming: 1 base; J trimming: 3 bases; junction bases outside the gene matches: 7. CDR3 size: 16 residues. The CDR3 DNA sequence: TGTGCCAGCAGCTTAGGCCGGGGTAGCGGGACAGATACGCAGTATTTT. Translating it yields CASSLGRGSGTDTQYF.

The sample holds many counts of this clonotype. The chain is built from TRBV6-6 and TRBJ2-4; D uncertain. Germline assignment: CDR1 MNHNY and CDR2 SVGAGI (reference sequence). Deletions cut 4 bases from V and 2 bases from J, with 6 bases between. This CDR3 has 13 amino acids. Here the CDR3 reads CASSLGTKNIQYF. For the CDR3, the DNA is TGTGCCAGCAGTTTAGGGACCAAAAACATTCAGTACTTC.

The chain joins TRBV9 to TRBJ2-3; D unresolved. The CDR3 is made up of 12 amino acids. Germline V gives CDR1 SGDLS, CDR2 YYNGEE. The ends were cut back, 3 bases at V and 3 bases at J, with 5 bases in the middle. In DNA, the CDR3 is TGTGCCAGCAGCGCCTCAACAGATACGCAGTATTTT. This translates into CASSASTDTQYF.

This clonotype was observed at least ten times. The rearrangement uses TRBV5-1 and TRBJ2-1; the D gene is possibly TRBD2 (6 bases). V shed 2 bases and J shed 9 bases, with 21 bases lying between them. This CDR3 has 16 amino acids. Germline V gene lookup returns CDR1 SGHRS and CDR2 YFSETQ. Written as DNA, the CDR3 is TGCGCCAGCAGCTTCGTTTACGGGGCGGGATCCGCTGAGCAGTTCTTC. Translated: CASSFVYGAGSAEQFF.

Details on this clonotype: A clone one base away is much larger, so this may be a read error. The chain uses TRBV18 and TRBJ1-6; 8 nucleotides agree with TRBD1. CDR3 size: 17 residues. After removal of 3 bases from V and 11 bases from J, the junction contained 15 bases not matched to a gene. Germline-derived CDR1 and CDR2 are KGHSH and LQKENI. This CDR3 reads CASSPQRQGTGNPPLHF. In DNA, the CDR3 is TGTGCCAGCTCACCCCAAAGACAGGGGACTGGAAATCCACCCCTCCACTTT. Together with reference TRBV18 and TRBJ1-6, the CDR3 gives the full variable domain: NAGVMQNPRHLVRRRGQEARLRCSPMKGHSHVYWYRQLPEEGLKFMVYLQKENIIDESGMPKERFSAEFPKEGPSILRIQQVVRGDSAAYFCASSPQRQGTGNPPLHFGNGTRLTVT.

This clonotype is deemed medium-sized. The chain is built from TRBV20-1 and TRBJ1-1, with D possibly TRBD1 on 6 matching bases. The CDR3 length is 11 residues. Per the germline V gene, CDR1 is DFQATT and CDR2 is SNEGSKA (reference sequence). The CDR3 DNA reads TGCAGCCGGGGACACGGCACTGAAGCTTTCTTT. It yields the protein CSRGHGTEAFF.

CDR3 amino acids: CASKRRDTGELFF. CDR3 DNA: TGTGCCAGCAAGAGGCGAGACACCGGGGAGCTGTTTTTT. J is TRBJ2-2 and V is TRBV12-3 or TRBV12-4; D remains unclear. Trimming shortened V by 7 bases and J by 3 bases, and 9 bases separated the two germline ends. There are 13 residues in the CDR3.

This clonotype has just a few counts. The chain is built from TRBV6-5 and TRBJ2-7; D tentatively fits TRBD1 or TRBD2 (6 bases each). CDR1 is MNHEY and CDR2 is SVGAGI in the germline V gene. Trimming pared 0 bases from V and 1 base from J, leaving 13 bases between. There are 16 residues in the CDR3. The CDR3 DNA sequence: TGTGCCAGCAGTTACTCTCCCGGGGGCTTGTCCTACGAGCAGTACTTC. Encoded protein: CASSYSPGGLSYEQYF.

This clonotype has ten or more counts. The gene calls are TRBV12-3 or TRBV12-4 and TRBJ2-7; 9 bases align to TRBD1. This CDR3 comprises 14 residues. The ends lost 7 bases at V and 5 bases at J; junction bases unmatched: 9. This CDR3 is CASTRGTGRDEQYF. In DNA, the CDR3 is TGTGCCAGCACGCGGGGGACAGGGCGCGACGAGCAGTACTTC.

This clonotype was detected many times. The genes are TRBV5-6 and TRBJ1-1; D may be TRBD1 (6 bases). Germline V lookup: CDR1 SGHDT, CDR2 YYEEEE. V was clipped by 4 bases and J by 8 bases, with 18 bases between them. There are 14 residues in the CDR3. Here the CDR3 reads CASSRPDRHSEAFF. The CDR3 nucleotides read TGTGCCAGCAGCAGACCGGACAGACACAGCGAAGCTTTCTTT.

The table lists this clonotype with a few counts. The chain employs TRBV7-9 and TRBJ1-4; TRBD1 matches 7 bases. Germline V gene data show CDR1 as SEHNR and CDR2 as FQNEAQ (reference sequence). The V gene end was trimmed by 5 bases and the J gene end by 3 bases; junction bases not matched to a gene: 3. This CDR3 comprises 14 residues. CDR3 bases: TGTGCCAGCAGCCCAGGGGGATCTAATGAAAAACTGTTTTTT. Encoded protein: CASSPGGSNEKLFF.

This clonotype was observed once. The chain employs TRBV19 and TRBJ2-3, with 7 nucleotides matching TRBD2. The CDR3 is made up of 14 amino acids. V was clipped by 6 bases and J by 5 bases; unmatched bases: 8. Per the germline V gene, CDR1 is LNHDA and CDR2 is SQIVND (reference sequence). The CDR3 DNA reads TGTGCCAGTAGCCTTAGCGGGTATGGAGATACGCAGTATTTT. The encoded protein is CASSLSGYGDTQYF.

The genes are TRBV5-1 and TRBJ2-3; D is perhaps TRBD1 (6 bases). The CDR3 extends over 15 amino acids. The V end was cut by 0 bases, the J end by 4 bases, with 12 bases between. The germline V gene has CDR1 SGHRS and CDR2 YFSETQ. In DNA, the CDR3 is TGCGCCAGCAGCTTGGTCGGGGCAGGGGCAGATACGCAGTATTTT. It specifies CASSLVGAGADTQYF.

This clonotype turned up a few times. The chain recombines TRBV7-8 with TRBJ1-6; 7 bases are shared with TRBD1. V shed 2 bases, J shed 7 bases, and the junction held 5 bases outside the gene matches. This CDR3 is built from 15 residues. In germline, CDR1 is SGHVS, CDR2 FQNEAQ. CDR3 in amino acids: CASSLPGTANSPLHF. CDR3 in DNA: TGTGCCAGCAGCTTACCCGGGACAGCAAATTCACCCCTCCACTTT.

This chain uses TRBV18 with TRBJ1-2; tentatively, D is TRBD1 (6 bases). Germline V gene data show CDR1 as KGHSH and CDR2 as LQKENI. The CDR3 runs 14 residues. Trimming removed 1 base at V and 5 bases at J, with 11 bases between. CDR3 in amino acids: CASSPLQGTYGYTF. The CDR3 region has the DNA TGTGCCAGCTCACCACTGCAGGGGACTTATGGCTACACCTTC.

This chain links TRBV4-1 with TRBJ2-3; no reliable D call. The V gene lost 1 base and the J gene lost 8 bases, with 4 bases spanning the gap. CDR3 length: 11 residues. Germline lookup yields CDR1 MGHRA and CDR2 YSYEKL. CDR3 sequence reads: CASSQGTTQYF. The CDR3 DNA sequence: TGCGCCAGCAGCCAAGGGACTACGCAGTATTTT.

The V and J genes are TRBV7-6 and TRBJ2-3; tentative D call: TRBD1 (5 bases). Germline V gives CDR1 SGHVS, CDR2 FNYEAQ. V dropped 1 base and J dropped 3 bases, with 11 bases sitting between them. CDR3 length equals 15 residues. The CDR3 bases are TGTGCCAGCAGCTTAGTGGTCAGGGATACAGATACGCAGTATTTT. Translation: CASSLVVRDTDTQYF.

This clonotype has more than one count but fewer than ten. This rearrangement joins TRBV7-6 to TRBJ2-7; no reliable D call. Between the trimmed V and J ends, which lost 1 base and 3 bases, there was a span of 13 bases. Per the germline V gene, CDR1 is SGHVS and CDR2 is FNYEAQ. The CDR3 is 15 residues long. CDR3 sequence (DNA): TGTGCCAGCAGCTTAGAAGTGGGCATCGGCTACGAGCAGTACTTC. It specifies CASSLEVGIGYEQYF.

The CDR3 bases are TGTGCCAGCAGTTTTCACGGAGCAGCCCGCTACGAGCAGTACTTC. Translating gives CASSFHGAARYEQYF. This chain uses TRBV28 with TRBJ2-7; D is unresolved. Per germline, CDR1 MDHEN and CDR2 SYDVKM. This CDR3 comprises 15 residues. Trimming took 3 bases from V and 3 from J, leaving 15 bases between them. The full variable domain, rest sourced from reference TRBV28 and TRBJ2-7, is DVKVTQSSRYLVKRTGEKVFLECVQDMDHENMFWYRQDPGLGLRLIYFSYDVKMKEKGDIPEGYSVSREKKERFSLILESASTNQTSMYLCASSFHGAARYEQYFGPGTRLTVT.

This clonotype showed up just a few times. J is TRBJ2-1 and V is TRBV19; D tentatively fits TRBD1 or TRBD2 (6 bases each). The CDR3 has 16 residues. CDR1 and CDR2 from the germline V gene are LNHDA and SQIVND (reference sequence). Trimming cost V 3 bases and J 7 bases, with 19 bases left between them. CDR3 nucleotide sequence: TGTGCCAGTAGTATGTCGGGGGCGCAGGGTCAGAATGAGCAGTTCTTC. This codes for CASSMSGAQGQNEQFF.